This entry is about one T cell receptor (beta chain). The antigen is unknown. The data belong to a study of cytomegalovirus exposure and HLA in healthy donors. Broader study findings: As a later analysis revealed, the rate of TCR association differed by HLA locus, with DRB1 most and HLA-C fewest.

The PCR used 60 Vbeta and 13 Jbeta primers. The method was immunoSEQ multiplex PCR; TCRdb's version includes in-frame clones alone and lacks a portion of them. The data contain 150,000 to 200,000 clones, more than 9.5% of them singletons. This CDR3 is built from 16 residues. Germline V gene sequence: CDR1 LNHDA, CDR2 SQIVND (reference sequence). With 9 bases removed from V and 0 bases from J, the gap between germline ends came to 20 bases. The V and J genes are TRBV19 and TRBJ2-5; tentatively, D is TRBD2 (6 bases). This TCR came from a man aged 50 or older in good health and CMV-seropositive. The sample comprised PBMCs. CDR3 nucleotide sequence: TGTGCCAGCGCATCCGTCGTGTCGGGGGACCAAGAGACCCAGTACTTC. Translation gives CASASVVSGDQETQYF.